The 19 T cell receptor beta chains below were found in one sample sequenced in a study of shared clonotypes between healthy human individuals (dated by TCRdb to the early 2020s). The library relied on the immunoSEQ multiplex PCR assay. This immuneACCESS table, as held by TCRdb, lists in-frame sequences with V and J called but not all clones. Of the missing ones, under half trace to an unresolved V gene in checked studies; the others have no known cause. This sample gives about 2 million clones in total; around 95% of them show up just once. The top ten constitute more than 0.1% of the sample. The sample comprised naive CD4+ T cells sorted from blood. The sample's cell subset or site label, decoded: CD45RA+ positively selected. These receptors were collected from a man between 18 and 29 years old in good health.

This chain connects TRBV10-3 to TRBJ2-1, with D possibly being TRBD1 (5 bases). CDR3 length: 17 amino acids. Germline CDR1 ENHRY, CDR2 SYGVKD. V was pared by 0 bases and J by 6 bases, with 18 bases between. DNA of the CDR3: TGTGCCATCAGTGAGTCCTGGGGCCCGACGATACCCAATGAGCAGTTCTTC. It specifies CAISESWGPTIPNEQFF.

The chain employs TRBV14 and TRBJ1-2; 7 bases are a match to TRBD1. The CDR3 has 13 residues. Germline trimming cut 4 bases from V and 8 bases from J; bases unmatched to any gene: 7. Germline CDR1 and CDR2: SGHDN and FVKESK. The CDR3 nucleotides read TGTGCCAGCAGCCGAGATCTACAGGGGGGCTACACCTTC. Its protein product is CASSRDLQGGYTF.

This sequence joins TRBV4-3 and TRBJ1-2; 9 bases are shared with TRBD1. After removal of 3 bases from V and 8 bases from J, the junction contained 7 bases not matched to a gene. The CDR3 spans 14 residues. CDR1 and CDR2 from the germline V gene are LGHNA and YSLEER. The CDR3 region is CASSQRDRADGYTF. Here the CDR3 DNA reads TGCGCCAGCAGCCAGAGGGACAGGGCTGACGGCTACACCTTC.

The V and J genes are TRBV4-3 and TRBJ2-7; 7 positions agree with TRBD2. With 0 bases clipped from V and 2 bases from J, the junction kept 10 bases outside the gene matches. Germline loops: CDR1 LGHNA, CDR2 YSLEER. CDR3 size: 17 residues. CDR3 sequence (DNA): TGCGCCAGCAGCCAAGATAATATGGGAGGGAGTACCTACGAGCAGTACTTC. Protein sequence: CASSQDNMGGSTYEQYF.

V usage is TRBV5-1 and J usage is TRBJ1-1; D is unresolved. Germline values: CDR1 SGHRS, CDR2 YFSETQ. The ends were cut back, 5 bases at V and 5 bases at J, with 13 bases in the middle. The CDR3 contains 13 residues. The CDR3 DNA sequence: TGCGCCAGCAGATCGGAGCTGGTGACTGAAGCTTTCTTT. Translated: CASRSELVTEAFF.

In regard to this clone: At one boundary the junction diverges from the germline segment, which might be a read error. V gene TRBV4-1 combines with J gene TRBJ2-7; tentative D call: TRBD2 (6 bases). CDR3 size: 20 residues. Germline V gives CDR1 MGHRA, CDR2 YSYEKL. CDR3 protein: CASSSTSPGTAISSSHEQYF. DNA of the CDR3: TGCGCCAGCAGCTCAACTAGCCCCGGGACGGCTATCTCATCCTCCCACGAGCAGTACTTC.

This rearrangement joins TRBV5-1 to TRBJ2-1, with 11 bases lining up with TRBD2. Trimming cost V 3 bases and J 0 bases; bases outside gene matches: 8. This CDR3 has 18 amino acids. Germline V CDR1 and CDR2: SGHRS, YFSETQ. CDR3 in DNA: TGCGCCAGCAGCTCCGGGACTAGCGGCCCCCGCTCCTACAATGAGCAGTTCTTC. This encodes CASSSGTSGPRSYNEQFF. Filled out from reference TRBV5-1 and TRBJ2-1, the complete variable domain reads KAGVTQTPRYLIKTRGQQVTLSCSPISGHRSVSWYQQTPGQGLQFLFEYFSETQRNKGNFPGRFSGRQFSNSRSEMNVSTLELGDSALYLCASSSGTSGPRSYNEQFFGPGTRLTVL.

The chain uses TRBV6-1 and TRBJ2-7; possible D gene TRBD2, 5 bases. From germline, CDR1 is MNHNS and CDR2 SASEGT. V gave up 6 bases and J gave up 2 bases, with 14 bases separating them. The CDR3 length is 14 residues. The CDR3 sequence is CASRRSDGTYEQYF. The CDR3 nucleotides are TGTGCCAGCAGGAGATCGGACGGGACCTACGAGCAGTACTTC.

This chain joins TRBV27 and TRBJ2-2; 9 bases are a match to TRBD2. This CDR3 has 14 residues. After removal of 6 bases from V and 5 bases from J, the junction contained 4 bases not matched to a gene. Germline V gives CDR1 MNHEY, CDR2 SMNVEV (reference sequence). The CDR3 coding sequence is TGTGCCAGCAGGTTTAGCGGGGGAACCGGGGAGCTGTTTTTT. Translating gives CASRFSGGTGELFF.

The chain recombines TRBV6-1 with TRBJ2-7; D unclear. The CDR3 extends over 11 amino acids. The V and J ends lost 5 bases and 8 bases respectively, with 10 bases between them. In germline, CDR1 is MNHNS, CDR2 SASEGT. The CDR3 coding sequence is TGTGCCAGCAGTTACAGTAGGAAGCAGTACTTC. Translating it yields CASSYSRKQYF.

The rearrangement links TRBV5-1 to TRBJ2-5; D not certain. The CDR3 runs to 12 residues. Germline V gene sequence: CDR1 SGHRS, CDR2 YFSETQ. V dropped 3 bases and J dropped 1 base, with 4 bases sitting between them. The CDR3 spells CASSSFQETQYF. The CDR3 nucleotides read TGCGCCAGCAGCTCCTTCCAAGAGACCCAGTACTTC.

Regarding this clone: An end of the junction differs from the germline gene, which may be a read error. The gene calls are TRBV19 and TRBJ1-1, with a possible D match to TRBD1 (6 bases). The V gene's germline CDR1 is LNHDA and CDR2 SQIVND (reference sequence). The CDR3 loop spans 14 amino acids. The CDR3 loop reads CASSLGQWNSEAFF. CDR3 sequence (DNA): TGTGCCAGTAGTCTCGGACAGTGGAACTCTGAAGCTTTCTTT. The full variable domain, with the rest looked up from reference TRBV19 and TRBJ1-1, is DGGITQSPKYLFRKEGQNVTLSCEQNLNHDAMYWYRQDPGQGLRLIYYSQIVNDFQKGDIAEGYSVSREKKESFPLTVTSAQKNPTAFYLCASSLGQWNSEAFFGQGTRLTVV.

The count of this clone is one. The CDR3 here is CASSFSEKETQYF. CDR3 bases: TGTGCCAGCAGCTTCTCGGAAAAAGAGACCCAGTACTTC. The chain recombines TRBV7-9 with TRBJ2-5; D remains unclear. Trimming stripped 3 bases from V and 3 bases from J, with 8 bases between. CDR3 length: 13 amino acids. Germline values: CDR1 SEHNR, CDR2 FQNEAQ (reference sequence).

With regard to this clone: In the same sample, other DNA sequences code for this CDR3. The chain recombines TRBV5-1 with TRBJ1-2; D is uncertain. The CDR3 extends over 13 amino acids. The germline V and J ends were trimmed by 0 bases and 4 bases, with 7 bases remaining between them. Germline values: CDR1 SGHRS, CDR2 YFSETQ. The CDR3 coding sequence is TGCGCCAGCAGCTTGGAGCCCGGCTATGGCTACACCTTC. Its translation: CASSLEPGYGYTF.

This sequence joins TRBV28 and TRBJ2-3; TRBD2 might be the D (6 bases). V gave up 5 bases and J gave up 2 bases, with 14 bases separating them. The germline CDR1 and CDR2 sequences are MDHEN and SYDVKM. This CDR3 has 15 residues. CDR3 region: CASSPGLSITDTQYF. The CDR3 DNA reads TGTGCCAGCAGTCCGGGACTCTCAATCACAGATACGCAGTATTTT.

CDR3 in amino acids: CASSFLGQGEGSPLHF. Written as DNA, the CDR3 is TGTGCCAGCAGTTTTCTTGGACAGGGGGAGGGTTCACCCCTCCACTTT. The gene calls are TRBV27 and TRBJ1-6; 10 bases are shared with TRBD1. Germline V CDR1 and CDR2: MNHEY, SMNVEV (reference sequence). The V gene end was trimmed by 3 bases and the J gene end by 9 bases; junction bases not matched to a gene: 8. CDR3 length equals 16 residues.

J is TRBJ1-4 and V is TRBV10-3; D ambiguous. The V end was cut by 10 bases, the J end by 8 bases, with 23 bases between. Germline-derived CDR1 and CDR2 are ENHRY and SYGVKD. This CDR3 has 15 amino acids. CDR3 DNA: TGTGCCAACCGAGTCCATCCCGGGAACCGAGAAAAACTGTTTTTT. Protein: CANRVHPGNREKLFF.

V gene TRBV6-1 combines with J gene TRBJ2-7; TRBD2 is a possible D gene (5 bases). Looked up from germline, CDR1 is MNHNS and CDR2 is SASEGT. Trimming pared 6 bases from V and 6 bases from J, leaving 9 bases between. The CDR3 contains 11 residues. CDR3: CASRRVFEQYF. CDR3 nucleotide sequence: TGTGCCAGCAGGCGGGTGTTCGAGCAGTACTTC.

As regards this clone: This sample includes further DNA sequences coding for the same CDR3. This chain uses TRBV5-1 with TRBJ2-2; 7 nucleotides agree with TRBD2. This CDR3 comprises 15 residues. Germline values: CDR1 SGHRS, CDR2 YFSETQ. The ends lost 4 bases at V and 1 base at J; junction bases unmatched: 4. The CDR3 nucleotides are TGCGCCAGCAGCGACGGACTAGGGAACACCGGGGAGCTGTTTTTT. It specifies CASSDGLGNTGELFF.